This T cell receptor (beta chain) was sequenced during a study of blood T cell repertoires in COVID-19. Study information: Collection of acute and convalescent COVID-19 samples took place in the United States, Italy and Spain. PBMCs, B-cell-depleted T cells, or T cells provided the cDNA or gDNA that made up the material.

Enrolled during active infection, Seattle patients were then followed longitudinally. The CDR3 has 15 residues. CDR1 is SGHTA and CDR2 is FQGTGA in the germline V gene. V shed 5 bases, J shed 2 bases, and the junction held 3 bases outside the gene matches. How the authors handled the data: Amplification of reference gene primers was used by the study to estimate nucleated cell counts. Sequenced by immunoSEQ multiplex PCR; TCRdb stores in-frame clones only, minus some. V and J calls and clone size are given by that table; D and trimming were obtained from the DNA. This sample carries 150,000 to 200,000 clones, 82% of them seen once, and the ten largest clones take roughly 6.4%.

This TCR was sampled from a woman in her forties with COVID-19, enrolled during active disease. The chain carries TRBV7-3 and TRBJ2-1, with 10 bases that match TRBD1. The sequenced material came from peripheral blood. The CDR3 DNA reads as TGTGCCAGCAGCACCGGGACAGGGGCCTACAATGAGCAGTTCTTC. Its protein product is CASSTGTGAYNEQFF.